This T cell receptor beta chain was observed in a study of blood T cell repertoires in COVID-19. CDR1 KGHSH and CDR2 LQKENI come from the germline V gene. The trim removed 2 bases at V and 7 bases at J, leaving 11 bases unmatched. The CDR3 is 18 amino acids. Original processing notes: Reference gene primer amplification gave nucleated cell count estimates. Here immunoSEQ multiplex PCR was the method, and the copy in TCRdb shows in-frame clones only, minus some. V and J calls plus clone size are reproduced from that table; the DNA served to infer D and trimming. The sample lists some 300,000 clones, 90% occurring once.

This TCR came from a woman between 50 and 59 years old with COVID-19, enrolled during active disease. The chain recombines TRBV18 with TRBJ2-7; 16 bases are a match to TRBD2. Sequenced input: peripheral blood. The CDR3 nucleotides are TGTGCCAGCTCACCAGCCTCGGGGGGACTAGCGGGAGGGCGAGAGCAGTACTTC. It is translated as CASSPASGGLAGGREQYF.